The 25 T cell receptor beta chains given below trace back to one sample, sequenced in a study of blood T cells in healthy people across ages. A sample-barcoded 5' primer and a J-beta primer mix were used in a second PCR of about 7 to 12 cycles. TCRdb reprocessed the 5' RACE reads with MiXCR, giving one entry per CDR3 protein. The sample contains about 1.4 million distinct CDR3 sequences, approximately 59% of which appear only once. Sequenced: blood. All receptors derive from a man between 18 and 29 years old in good health.

The gene calls are TRBV20-1 and TRBJ2-7; TRBD2 aligns across 13 bases. The CDR3 runs 16 residues. V shed 1 base, J shed 1 base, and the junction held 4 bases outside the gene matches. Germline V gene lookup returns CDR1 DFQATT and CDR2 SNEGSKA (reference sequence). CDR3 nucleotide sequence: TGCAGTGCTAGAGCCTCGGGACTAGCGGGATCCTACGAGCAGTACTTC. Translated: CSARASGLAGSYEQYF.

The chain recombines TRBV27 with TRBJ2-7; D unclear. CDR1 is MNHEY and CDR2 is SMNVEV in the germline V gene (reference sequence). CDR3 length equals 13 residues. V dropped 5 bases and J dropped 5 bases, with 13 bases sitting between them. DNA of the CDR3: TGTGCCAGCAGTCCATGGGCGGACGACGAGCAGTACTTC. This encodes CASSPWADDEQYF.

This clonotype appeared once. V usage is TRBV13 and J usage is TRBJ1-2; TRBD1 aligns across 11 bases. Germline values: CDR1 PRHDT, CDR2 FYEKMQ (reference sequence). Germline trimming cut 4 bases from V and 7 bases from J; bases unmatched to any gene: 8. The CDR3 loop spans 15 amino acids. The DNA for the CDR3 is TGTGCCAGCAGCTCGGACAGGGGGCCGGGCTGTGGCTACACCTTC. Protein product: CASSSDRGPGCGYTF.

This clonotype was seen only a few times. V usage is TRBV6-1 and J usage is TRBJ1-5; D perhaps matches TRBD1 (5 bases). The CDR3 consists of 15 residues. Trimming pared 7 bases from V and 3 bases from J, leaving 16 bases between. Germline V CDR1 and CDR2: MNHNS, SASEGT. The CDR3 region is CASNPDSAPNQPQHF. The DNA for the CDR3 is TGTGCCAGCAACCCTGACAGTGCCCCCAATCAGCCCCAGCATTTT.

The rearrangement links TRBV12-3 or TRBV12-4 to TRBJ1-2; D not resolved. The CDR3 covers 13 residues. V was trimmed by 3 bases and J by 6 bases, leaving 11 bases between them. As DNA, the CDR3 is TGTGCCAGCAGTTTTGGCGGCAGAGATGGCTACACCTTC. Amino acids: CASSFGGRDGYTF.

This clonotype was seen only a few times. V gene TRBV4-1 combines with J gene TRBJ2-1; D possibly corresponds to TRBD1 (5 bases). Germline V gene sequence: CDR1 MGHRA, CDR2 YSYEKL. This CDR3 has 14 amino acids. Trimming cost V 4 bases and J 2 bases, with 9 bases left between them. For the CDR3, the DNA is TGCGCCAGCAGCCCTGCGACAGCCTACAATGAGCAGTTCTTC. Its protein product is CASSPATAYNEQFF.

This clonotype was observed a handful of times. The chain's CDR3 is CAISDGTLSHNEQFF. The CDR3 DNA reads TGTGCCATCAGTGACGGGACTTTGTCCCACAATGAGCAGTTCTTC. The chain combines TRBV10-3 with TRBJ2-1; D possibly corresponds to TRBD2 (6 bases). The CDR3 length is 15 residues. Germline CDR1 is ENHRY and CDR2 is SYGVKD. Deletions cut 3 bases from V and 5 bases from J, with 14 bases between.

The chain couples TRBV20-1 to TRBJ2-7; possibly TRBD2 for D (5 bases). Trimming pared 0 bases from V and 0 bases from J, leaving 12 bases between. Germline CDR1 reads DFQATT; CDR2 reads SNEGSKA (reference sequence). CDR3 length equals 15 residues. The CDR3 loop reads CSARDTGKNSYEQYF. Here the CDR3 DNA reads TGCAGTGCTAGAGATACGGGGAAAAACTCCTACGAGCAGTACTTC.

This clonotype was seen a few times. This chain uses TRBV7-2 with TRBJ2-5; no definite D call. The CDR3 is 14 amino acids. Deletions cut 4 bases from V and 6 bases from J, with 15 bases between. CDR1 is SGHTA, CDR2 FQGNSA, per germline. CDR3 nucleotide sequence: TGTGCCAGCAGCTCCTCGACGGCCCAGAAGACCCAGTACTTC. It specifies CASSSSTAQKTQYF.

In this sample, this clonotype turned up once. This chain connects TRBV4-1 to TRBJ2-3, with D possibly matching TRBD2 (6 bases). V lost 1 base and J 6 bases, leaving 14 bases between the germline ends. There are 15 residues in the CDR3. Germline CDR1 and CDR2: MGHRA and YSYEKL. The CDR3 coding sequence is TGCGCCAGCAGCCAAGGAACCGCTAGCGTGGATACGCAGTATTTT. It is translated as CASSQGTASVDTQYF.

This clonotype was counted only a few times. This chain links TRBV7-6 with TRBJ2-7; D is unresolved. The J call may be faulty, since TRBJ2-5 better matches the DNA end. Germline V gives CDR1 SGHVS, CDR2 FNYEAQ. The CDR3 sequence is 12 residues long. The CDR3 DNA is TGTGCCAGCAGCTTATCGATCCAGACCCAGTACTTC. Translation gives CASSLSIQTQYF.

This clonotype was counted between two and nine times. The chain's CDR3 is CSASGVSNEQFF. The DNA for the CDR3 is TGCAGTGCCTCGGGTGTCAGCAATGAGCAGTTCTTC. This chain uses TRBV20-1 with TRBJ2-1; D is unclear. The V gene's germline CDR1 is DFQATT and CDR2 SNEGSKA (reference sequence). Trimming stripped 6 bases from V and 6 bases from J, with 12 bases between. The CDR3 is made up of 12 amino acids.

This chain connects TRBV25-1 to TRBJ2-7; 9 bases align to TRBD2. Germline V lookup: CDR1 MGHDK, CDR2 SYGVNS. Germline trimming cut 5 bases from V and 6 bases from J; bases unmatched to any gene: 14. The CDR3 extends over 16 amino acids. The CDR3 region has the DNA TGTGCCAGCAGTCCGGGATCAGGGACTAGCTCGGGCGAGCAGTACTTC. Protein sequence: CASSPGSGTSSGEQYF.

This chain joins TRBV5-1 and TRBJ2-4; 8 nucleotides agree with TRBD2. CDR1 and CDR2 (germline): SGHRS, YFSETQ. Trimming took 4 bases from V and 6 from J; bases not matched to a gene: 12. This CDR3 is built from 16 residues. CDR3 in DNA: TGCGCCAGCAGCAAGTTAACTAGCGGAGAGGGAAACATTCAGTACTTC. Amino acid sequence: CASSKLTSGEGNIQYF.

This clonotype has just a few counts. The V call is TRBV20-1, the J call TRBJ1-6; D remains ambiguous. The CDR3 is made up of 13 amino acids. Looked up from germline, CDR1 is DFQATT and CDR2 is SNEGSKA (reference sequence). Trimming cost V 5 bases and J 9 bases, with 14 bases left between them. CDR3 sequence (DNA): TGCAGTGCTGGTGGCATGAAGGTTTCACCCCTCCACTTT. Its translation is CSAGGMKVSPLHF.

The chain is built from TRBV5-4 and TRBJ2-7; possibly TRBD2 for D (5 bases). Germline CDR1 SGHNT, CDR2 YYREEE (reference sequence). Deletions cut 2 bases from V and 7 bases from J, with 16 bases between. The CDR3 runs 14 residues. CDR3 coding DNA: TGTGCCAGCAGCTTTGATCCTCGCCCGGGAGAGCAGTACTTC. It specifies CASSFDPRPGEQYF.

V is TRBV7-9 and J is TRBJ2-5, with D perhaps given as TRBD1 or TRBD2 (5 bases each). CDR1 SEHNR and CDR2 FQNEAQ come from the germline V gene (reference sequence). The CDR3 extends over 15 amino acids. V was clipped by 1 base and J by 5 bases, with 14 bases between them. CDR3 sequence reads: CASSLDPTWGETQYF. Here the CDR3 DNA reads TGTGCCAGCAGCTTAGACCCGACGTGGGGGGAGACCCAGTACTTC.

This sequence joins TRBV4-1 and TRBJ1-1; D gene unclear. Germline V gene lookup returns CDR1 MGHRA and CDR2 YSYEKL. The CDR3 loop spans 13 amino acids. The V gene lost 3 bases and the J gene lost 8 bases, with 13 bases spanning the gap. The CDR3 nucleotides read TGCGCCAGCAGCCAGTTTGCGGGGAGCGAAGCTTTCTTT. This gives the protein CASSQFAGSEAFF.

The rearrangement uses TRBV27 and TRBJ2-7; 7 bases are shared with TRBD2. V lost 6 bases and J lost 0; bases outside the gene matches: 11. The V gene's germline CDR1 is MNHEY and CDR2 SMNVEV (reference sequence). The CDR3 consists of 16 residues. CDR3 sequence: CASSLLAPYSSYEQYF. CDR3 DNA sequence: TGTGCCAGCAGCTTACTAGCGCCCTATAGCTCCTACGAGCAGTACTTC.

V gene TRBV4-2 combines with J gene TRBJ2-7, with D uncertain. Trimming stripped 0 bases from V and 0 bases from J, with 9 bases between. Germline V gene data show CDR1 as LGHNA and CDR2 as YNFKEQ. The CDR3 is 15 residues long. For the CDR3, the DNA is TGTGCCAGCAGCCAAGAATACAGCCTCTCCTACGAGCAGTACTTC. Translation: CASSQEYSLSYEQYF.

The chain links TRBV19 to TRBJ2-1; TRBD1 aligns across 8 bases. In germline, CDR1 is LNHDA, CDR2 SQIVND (reference sequence). This CDR3 region has 17 residues. The J segment lost 5 bases and the V segment lost 1 base, leaving 10 bases of the junction unmatched. CDR3 loop: CASSIVRQGSFHNEQFF. The CDR3 DNA reads TGTGCCAGTAGTATAGTGAGACAGGGGTCCTTCCACAATGAGCAGTTCTTC.

V usage is TRBV7-9 and J usage is TRBJ2-7; 12 bases match TRBD2. The germline V gene encodes CDR1 SEHNR and CDR2 FQNEAQ (reference sequence). CDR3 length equals 16 residues. V trimming: 4 bases; J trimming: 2 bases; junction bases outside the gene matches: 6. The CDR3 spells CASSYAPSGRAYEQYF. The DNA of the CDR3 is TGTGCCAGCAGCTACGCCCCTAGCGGGAGGGCCTACGAGCAGTACTTC. The full variable domain, rest sourced from reference TRBV7-9 and TRBJ2-7, is DTGVSQNPRHKITKRGQNVTFRCDPISEHNRLYWYRQTLGQGPEFLTYFQNEAQLEKSRLLSDRFSAERPKGSFSTLEIQRTEQGDSAMYLCASSYAPSGRAYEQYFGPGTRLTVT.

This sequence joins TRBV27 and TRBJ1-1; the match to TRBD1 covers 9 bases. The junction had 26 bases not matched to a gene; V was cut back by 5 bases and J by 7 bases. The germline V gene has CDR1 MNHEY and CDR2 SMNVEV (reference sequence). The length of the CDR3 is 20 residues. DNA for the CDR3: TGTGCCAGCAGTCCACCACCCTATAACAGGGGGCGAGACAAACCCTTTGAAGCTTTCTTT. Residues: CASSPPPYNRGRDKPFEAFF.

The chain has TRBV12-3 or TRBV12-4 and TRBJ1-1; D gene unclear. Trimming stripped 1 base from V and 3 bases from J, with 9 bases between. The CDR3 is 14 residues long. The CDR3 nucleotides read TGTGCCAGCAGTTTAGACAGAGAGTACACTGAAGCTTTCTTT. Encoded protein: CASSLDREYTEAFF.

The chain joins TRBV20-1 to TRBJ2-1; 7 bases line up with TRBD1. The V segment lost 6 bases and the J segment 5 bases; nucleotides outside the gene matches: 7. Germline V CDR1 and CDR2: DFQATT, SNEGSKA (reference sequence). This CDR3 has 13 amino acids. CDR3 DNA sequence: TGCAGTGCAGACAGGGAATATCACAATGAGCAGTTCTTC. This translates into CSADREYHNEQFF.